These 14 T cell receptor beta chains originate from one sample sequenced in a study of cytomegalovirus exposure and HLA in healthy donors. Use of 60 Vbeta and 13 Jbeta primers characterized the PCR. Assay: immunoSEQ multiplex PCR; the TCRdb copy retains only in-frame clones and omits some. Of 110,000 to 150,000 clones in the sample, 76% were seen once. The sequenced sample consisted of PBMCs. Every receptor here comes from a man between 18 and 35 years old in good health and CMV-seronegative.

J is TRBJ2-3 and V is TRBV6-6; D not resolved. This CDR3 is built from 15 residues. Per the germline V gene, CDR1 is MNHNY and CDR2 is SVGAGI (reference sequence). V dropped 0 bases and J dropped 4 bases, with 11 bases sitting between them. The CDR3, as DNA: TGTGCCAGCAGTTACTCGTTTGCCAGCGCAGATACGCAGTATTTT. Translation gives CASSYSFASADTQYF.

The table lists this clone with a few counts. The chain links TRBV9 to TRBJ2-7, with 7 bases matching TRBD1. There are 17 residues in the CDR3. Germline CDR1 and CDR2: SGDLS and YYNGEE. V shed 0 bases, J shed 3 bases, and the junction held 12 bases outside the gene matches. CDR3 bases: TGTGCCAGCAGCGTAGTTTTCATTCAGGGACAGTTCTACGAGCAGTACTTC. Protein: CASSVVFIQGQFYEQYF.

This chain connects TRBV21-1 to TRBJ2-2; TRBD1, as called in the table, went unchecked against the DNA. TRBV21-1 is marked as a pseudogene. The CDR3 spans 19 residues. The CDR3 nucleotides are TGTGCCAGCAGCAAAGCGCTTTGTAGTGTAGGGGCAAGCACCGGGGAGCTGTTTTTT. Its protein product is CASSKALCSVGASTGELFF.

This clone was recorded only once. The genes are TRBV7-6 and TRBJ2-2; the D gene is possibly TRBD2 (5 bases). Trimming took 0 bases from V and 4 from J, leaving 15 bases between them. The CDR3 consists of 17 residues. Looked up from germline, CDR1 is SGHVS and CDR2 is FNYEAQ. The CDR3 DNA follows: TGTGCCAGCAGCTTAGCGTGGCGTGGGCGGGCCACCGGGGAGCTGTTTTTT. As protein: CASSLAWRGRATGELFF.

This clone was detected a few times. Other DNA sequences in this sample translate to the same CDR3. J is TRBJ1-6 and V is TRBV7-8, with 7 bases fitting TRBD1. Germline V gives CDR1 SGHVS, CDR2 FQNEAQ. CDR3 length equals 15 residues. J was trimmed by 7 bases and V by 6 bases; bases with no gene match: 9. The CDR3 DNA follows: TGTGCCAGCAGTAACGCAGGGGGATCGAATTCACCCCTCCACTTT. This translates into CASSNAGGSNSPLHF. Drawing the rest from reference TRBV7-8 and TRBJ1-6, the complete variable domain is GAGVSQSPRYKVAKRGQDVALRCDPISGHVSLFWYQQALGQGPEFLTYFQNEAQLDKSGLPSDRFFAERPEGSVSTLKIQRTQQEDSAVYLCASSNAGGSNSPLHFGNGTRLTVT.

This clone was detected only once. The chain employs TRBV10-3 and TRBJ2-3, with D tentatively TRBD2 (5 bases). This CDR3 contains 13 residues. Germline values: CDR1 ENHRY, CDR2 SYGVKD. Deletions cut 4 bases from V and 0 bases from J, with 5 bases between. This CDR3 is CAISGTSTDTQYF. CDR3 sequence (DNA): TGTGCCATCAGTGGGACTAGCACAGATACGCAGTATTTT.

The chain employs TRBV27 and TRBJ1-5; D not resolved. This CDR3 is 14 amino acids long. Germline CDR1 and CDR2: MNHEY and SMNVEV (reference sequence). V lost 5 bases, J lost 5 bases, and 13 bases lay in between. The CDR3 spells CASSLAREDQPQHF. CDR3 nucleotide sequence: TGTGCCAGCAGTCTGGCCCGGGAAGATCAGCCCCAGCATTTT.

The chain recombines TRBV7-9 with TRBJ2-2; no reliable D call. The CDR3 runs to 12 residues. V lost 3 bases and J 8 bases, leaving 7 bases between the germline ends. Germline V lookup: CDR1 SEHNR, CDR2 FQNEAQ (reference sequence). The CDR3 nucleotides are TGTGCCAGCAGCTTTCTCTCGGGGGAGCTGTTTTTT. Amino acid sequence: CASSFLSGELFF.

The rearrangement joins TRBV6-5 to TRBJ1-2; D perhaps matches TRBD1 (6 bases). The CDR3 contains 13 residues. The germline V and J ends were trimmed by 6 bases and 5 bases, with 13 bases remaining between them. Germline CDR1 and CDR2: MNHEY and SVGAGI. The CDR3 region is CASRQGPGYGYTF. The CDR3 bases are TGTGCCAGCAGACAGGGACCTGGGTATGGCTACACCTTC.

This chain uses TRBV2 with TRBJ2-3, with a tentative D call TRBD1 (5 bases). The CDR3 runs 13 residues. Germline CDR1 is SNHLY and CDR2 is FYNNEI. Trimming left V 6 bases short and J 4 bases short, with 11 bases between. The CDR3 nucleotides read TGTGCCAGCAGGTCCCAAGGGGCAGATACGCAGTATTTT. Translating gives CASRSQGADTQYF.

The chain is built from TRBV7-3 and TRBJ2-7; TRBD1 matches at 9 bases. Germline loops: CDR1 SGHTA, CDR2 FQGTGA. Trimming took 4 bases from V and 2 from J; bases not matched to a gene: 6. This CDR3 has 15 residues. The DNA for the CDR3 is TGTGCCAGCAGCTCGGGACAGGGAGGTGCCTACGAGCAGTACTTC. Its translation: CASSSGQGGAYEQYF. Looking up the rest from reference TRBV7-3 and TRBJ2-7 gives the full variable domain: GAGVSQTPSNKVTEKGKYVELRCDPISGHTALYWYRQSLGQGPEFLIYFQGTGAADDSGLPNDRFFAVRPEGSVSTLKIQRTERGDSAVYLCASSSGQGGAYEQYFGPGTRLTVT.

The chain is built from TRBV19 and TRBJ2-1, with D possibly being TRBD2 (6 bases). Germline V gene lookup returns CDR1 LNHDA and CDR2 SQIVND (reference sequence). Trimming removed 4 bases from V and 8 bases from J, with 21 bases in between. CDR3 length equals 16 residues. The CDR3: CASSNRGVSSSDEQFF. The CDR3 nucleotides are TGTGCCAGTAGTAATCGCGGGGTGAGCAGTTCGGATGAGCAGTTCTTC.

This chain connects TRBV7-6 to TRBJ1-5; 11 bases are a match to TRBD1. The ends lost 5 bases at V and 3 bases at J; junction bases unmatched: 6. Germline V lookup: CDR1 SGHVS, CDR2 FNYEAQ. The length of the CDR3 is 16 residues. This chain's CDR3 is CASSPWTGGVNQPQHF. CDR3 bases: TGTGCCAGCAGCCCATGGACAGGGGGCGTCAATCAGCCCCAGCATTTT. Complete variable domain (other parts from reference TRBV7-6 and TRBJ1-5): GAGVSQSPRYKVTKRGQDVALRCDPISGHVSLYWYRQALGQGPEFLTYFNYEAQQDKSGLPNDRFSAERPEGSISTLTIQRTEQRDSAMYRCASSPWTGGVNQPQHFGDGTRLSIL.

This clone was counted between two and nine times. V is TRBV5-1 and J is TRBJ1-6, with TRBD1 as a possible D gene (5 bases). The ends were cut back, 3 bases at V and 7 bases at J, with 11 bases in the middle. CDR3 size: 14 residues. Germline values: CDR1 SGHRS, CDR2 YFSETQ. For the CDR3, the DNA is TGCGCCAGCAGCTCGCAGGGACTCAATTCACCCCTCCACTTT. Its protein is CASSSQGLNSPLHF.